These 19 T cell receptor beta chains came from one sample sequenced in a study of shared clonotypes between healthy human individuals. CD8 cells regarded as naive lacked CD45RO, were positively chosen for CCR7, and omitted terminally differentiated effector memory CD45RA+ cells. Assay used: immunoSEQ multiplex PCR; TCRdb lists only in-frame clones, some missing. The table has about 2 million clones, about 95% seen once; the top ten hold more than 0.9%. The material sequenced was naive CD8+ T cells sorted from blood. The source is a man in his late teens or twenties in good health.

This chain connects TRBV28 to TRBJ2-1; D is unresolved. The CDR3 has 13 amino acids. Germline V gives CDR1 MDHEN, CDR2 SYDVKM. V was clipped by 5 bases and J by 5 bases, with 10 bases between them. The CDR3 DNA reads TGTGCCAGCAGTCAAGACACAGACAATGAGCAGTTCTTC. Translation gives CASSQDTDNEQFF.

The chain uses TRBV4-2 and TRBJ1-5, with D unresolved. Germline CDR1 and CDR2: LGHNA and YNFKEQ. Trimming left V 0 bases short and J 3 bases short, with 9 bases between. This CDR3 contains 15 residues. This chain's CDR3 is CASSQDEQYNQPQHF. The CDR3 DNA follows: TGTGCCAGCAGCCAAGATGAACAGTACAATCAGCCCCAGCATTTT.

The chain is built from TRBV13 and TRBJ2-1; 11 bases align to TRBD2. J was trimmed by 4 bases and V by 5 bases; bases with no gene match: 7. This CDR3 spans 16 amino acids. Per the germline V gene, CDR1 is PRHDT and CDR2 is FYEKMQ (reference sequence). CDR3 sequence: CASSLTGTSGYNEQFF. For the CDR3, the DNA is TGTGCCAGCAGCCTTACCGGGACTAGCGGATACAATGAGCAGTTCTTC. Variable domain in full (rest from reference TRBV13 and TRBJ2-1): AAGVIQSPRHLIKEKRETATLKCYPIPRHDTVYWYQQGPGQDPQFLISFYEKMQSDKGSIPDRFSAQQFSDYHSELNMSSLELGDSALYFCASSLTGTSGYNEQFFGPGTRLTVL.

This rearrangement joins TRBV10-3 to TRBJ1-5; D not certain. The CDR3 runs to 14 residues. V was pared by 2 bases and J by 0 bases, with 5 bases between. Germline CDR1 reads ENHRY; CDR2 reads SYGVKD. The CDR3 DNA is TGTGCCATCAGTGAGGGGGATAGCAATCAGCCCCAGCATTTT. It is translated as CAISEGDSNQPQHF.

The chain couples TRBV4-1 to TRBJ2-7; 7 bases are a match to TRBD1. J lost 0 bases, V lost 0 bases, and 8 bases had no gene match. Germline V gene sequence: CDR1 MGHRA, CDR2 YSYEKL. The CDR3 length is 17 residues. CDR3 nucleotide sequence: TGCGCCAGCAGCCAAGAGGTAGTAACAGGGGCCTCCTACGAGCAGTACTTC. Translation: CASSQEVVTGASYEQYF.

The CDR3 coding sequence is TGTGCCAGCAGCTTGGGCAGGGGTTGGGAGCAGTACTTC. This gives the protein CASSLGRGWEQYF. The rearrangement uses TRBV5-4 and TRBJ2-7; D is perhaps TRBD1 (6 bases). Trimming took 0 bases from V and 7 from J, leaving 11 bases between them. Looked up from germline, CDR1 is SGHNT and CDR2 is YYREEE (reference sequence). The CDR3 consists of 13 residues.

This clone has just one count. The chain carries TRBV19 and TRBJ1-5; tentatively, D is TRBD1 (5 bases). V was pared by 4 bases and J by 0 bases, with 7 bases between. The CDR3 consists of 14 residues. The germline V gene encodes CDR1 LNHDA and CDR2 SQIVND (reference sequence). The CDR3 DNA is TGTGCCAGTAGTAGTACAGGTAGCAATCAGCCCCAGCATTTT. Encoded protein: CASSSTGSNQPQHF.

This clone was counted once. This rearrangement joins TRBV4-3 to TRBJ2-7; 7 nucleotides match TRBD2. The CDR3 consists of 15 residues. Trimming at V came to 0 bases and at J to 3 bases, leaving 5 bases not matched to a gene. The germline CDR1 and CDR2 sequences are LGHNA and YSLEER. CDR3 coding DNA: TGCGCCAGCAGCCAAGAGCGGGAGTCATACTACGAGCAGTACTTC. Its translation is CASSQERESYYEQYF.

The chain joins TRBV19 to TRBJ2-7, with D possibly TRBD2 on 5 matching bases. CDR1 is LNHDA and CDR2 is SQIVND in the germline V gene (reference sequence). The CDR3 extends over 13 amino acids. Trimming left V 4 bases short and J 1 base short, with 8 bases between. CDR3: CASSNGNSYEQYF. The CDR3 DNA reads as TGTGCCAGTAGTAACGGGAATTCCTACGAGCAGTACTTC.

In regard to this clone: The sample carries other DNA sequences with the same CDR3. The rearrangement joins TRBV5-1 to TRBJ2-7; a weak D match, TRBD2 (5 bases). There are 14 residues in the CDR3. V was pared by 0 bases and J by 3 bases, with 10 bases between. Germline loops: CDR1 SGHRS, CDR2 YFSETQ. The DNA of the CDR3 is TGCGCCAGCAGCTTGGCCCCCGGGGACTACGAGCAGTACTTC. It is translated as CASSLAPGDYEQYF.

The chain has TRBV21-1 and TRBJ1-1. TRBV21-1 constitutes a pseudogene. The CDR3 totals 13 residues. In DNA, the CDR3 is TGTGCCAGCAGCAAACCCAAGGACACTGAAGCTTTCTTT. Translated, it gives CASSKPKDTEAFF.

Regarding this clone: Other DNA sequences in the same sample also yield this CDR3. V and J are TRBV5-4 and TRBJ2-5; weak D call: TRBD1 (5 bases). The germline V and J ends were trimmed by 0 bases and 2 bases, with 8 bases remaining between them. The CDR3 is 14 amino acids. Germline-derived CDR1 and CDR2 are SGHNT and YYREEE (reference sequence). CDR3: CASSLGGGQETQYF. The CDR3 DNA sequence: TGTGCCAGCAGCTTGGGGGGCGGACAAGAGACCCAGTACTTC.

The chain recombines TRBV5-4 with TRBJ1-2; D remains unclear. CDR3 size: 15 residues. Germline V gives CDR1 SGHNT, CDR2 YYREEE (reference sequence). Trimming took 4 bases from V and 6 from J, leaving 19 bases between them. CDR3 residues: CASSPGETYSDGYTF. The DNA for the CDR3 is TGTGCCAGCAGCCCTGGAGAAACGTATTCGGATGGCTACACCTTC.

V is TRBV6-1 and J is TRBJ2-2; possibly TRBD1 for D (5 bases). This CDR3 region has 15 residues. In germline, CDR1 is MNHNS, CDR2 SASEGT. V gave up 0 bases and J gave up 6 bases, with 11 bases separating them. The CDR3 coding sequence is TGTGCCAGCAGTGAAGCAGGGGTCTATCCCGGGGAGCTGTTTTTT. Its protein product is CASSEAGVYPGELFF.

V is TRBV5-6 and J is TRBJ2-7; D not certain. The CDR3 is 14 residues long. Trimming shortened V by 4 bases and J by 0 bases, and 11 bases separated the two germline ends. Germline V gene data show CDR1 as SGHDT and CDR2 as YYEEEE. CDR3 in amino acids: CASSPPSSSYEQYF. In nucleotides, the CDR3 is TGTGCCAGCAGCCCCCCCTCAAGCTCCTACGAGCAGTACTTC.

The chain has TRBV28 and TRBJ1-6; TRBD1 is a possible D gene (5 bases). CDR1 and CDR2 (germline): MDHEN, SYDVKM. V gave up 8 bases and J gave up 3 bases, with 14 bases separating them. The CDR3 spans 15 residues. The chain's CDR3 is CASLATVGYNSPLHF. The CDR3 DNA follows: TGTGCCAGCTTGGCGACAGTAGGCTATAATTCACCCCTCCACTTT.

The chain combines TRBV27 with TRBJ2-1, with 9 bases identical to TRBD1. Germline lookup yields CDR1 MNHEY and CDR2 SMNVEV (reference sequence). The CDR3 extends over 14 amino acids. J gave up 5 bases and V 6 bases, and 5 bases lay outside the gene matches. CDR3 sequence (DNA): TGTGCCAGCAGGACAGGGGGGGTTAACAATGAGCAGTTCTTC. It specifies CASRTGGVNNEQFF.

The chain is built from TRBV15 and TRBJ1-4; weak D call: TRBD1 (5 bases). Germline values: CDR1 LNHNV, CDR2 YYDKDF (reference sequence). The germline V and J ends were trimmed by 0 bases and 4 bases, with 12 bases remaining between them. The CDR3 is 16 amino acids. Here the CDR3 DNA reads TGTGCCACCAGCAGAGATGGAGGGGATGGTAATGAAAAACTGTTTTTT. It yields the protein CATSRDGGDGNEKLFF.

As concerns this clone: A junction end diverges from the germline sequence, so it may reflect a read error. The V and J genes are TRBV6-5 and TRBJ2-7; D is perhaps TRBD1 (5 bases). The CDR3 runs to 14 residues. CDR1 MNHEY and CDR2 SVGAGI come from the germline V gene. CDR3 loop: CASSYLQGSDEQYF. The CDR3 region has the DNA TGTGCCAGCAGCTACTTGCAGGGTTCCGACGAGCAGTACTTC.